This T cell receptor beta chain was sequenced during a study of T cell changes during pregnancy in multiple sclerosis. The method was immunoSEQ multiplex PCR; TCRdb's version includes in-frame clones alone and lacks a portion of them. The sample consists of about 30,000 clones, 90% of them appearing once. From germline, CDR1 is MGHRA and CDR2 YSYEKL. This CDR3 spans 16 amino acids. V was pared by 0 bases and J by 4 bases, with 15 bases between. V and J are TRBV4-1 and TRBJ1-2; D call uncertain. Sequences were derived from CD8+ T cells from peripheral blood mononuclear cells, sampled in the second trimester of pregnancy. This TCR was recovered from a female donor with multiple sclerosis, enrolled in a pregnancy study. The CDR3 region has the DNA TGCGCCAGCAGCCAAGAAGAGGGATCCCGGCTCTATGGCTACACCTTC. This encodes CASSQEEGSRLYGYTF.